The rows below give T cell receptor beta chains drawn from one sample of a study of cytomegalovirus exposure and HLA in healthy donors. Produced via immunoSEQ multiplex PCR; TCRdb's table is partial and in-frame only. Found here are under 150,000 clones, about two thirds of them singletons; the top ten hold 2.9%. Sequencing was done on a sample of PBMCs. The origin of the receptors is a human donor in good health. CDR3s include the opening cysteine and the closing phenylalanine or tryptophan. Fields, in order: V gene, clone size, J gene, D gene, CDR3 DNA, CDR3 protein. D genes are given only for firm matches. Not every row has a clone size; where given, it reads once, few, many or a size class.

V gene: TRBV2; clone size: few; J gene: TRBJ2-7; D gene: NA; CDR3 DNA: TGTGCCAGCAGTGATCATGGGCTTTGGGGCTCTCTCCCCTACGAGCAGTACTTC; CDR3 protein: CASSDHGLWGSLPYEQYF
V gene: TRBV5-1; clone size: NA; J gene: TRBJ2-7; D gene: TRBD2; CDR3 DNA: TGCGCCAGCAGCTTGGTGCGGGGGAGTGAAGAGCAGTACTTC; CDR3 protein: CASSLVRGSEEQYF
V gene: TRBV5-6; clone size: NA; J gene: TRBJ1-2; D gene: NA; CDR3 DNA: TGTGCCAGCAGCCCAACAGGGATCTATGGCTACACCTTC; CDR3 protein: CASSPTGIYGYTF
V gene: TRBV4-1; clone size: NA; J gene: TRBJ1-2; D gene: TRBD1; CDR3 DNA: TGCGCCAGCAGTCTAGACAGGGGGGGTTATGGCTACACCTTC; CDR3 protein: CASSLDRGGYGYTF
V gene: TRBV27; clone size: NA; J gene: TRBJ1-6; D gene: NA; CDR3 DNA: TGTGCCAGCAGTTTTTCTCCCGAGCTCCCCCTCCACTTT; CDR3 protein: CASSFSPELPLHF
V gene: TRBV7-2; clone size: NA; J gene: TRBJ1-6; D gene: NA; CDR3 DNA: TGTGCCAGCAGCTTACGACAGGATAATTCACCCCTCCACTTT; CDR3 protein: CASSLRQDNSPLHF
V gene: TRBV6-5; clone size: once; J gene: TRBJ1-4; D gene: TRBD1; CDR3 DNA: TGTGCCAGCAGTTCAAGGGGGCTTAATGAAAAACTGTTTTTT; CDR3 protein: CASSSRGLNEKLFF
V gene: TRBV6-4; clone size: NA; J gene: TRBJ2-2; D gene: NA; CDR3 DNA: TGTGCCAGCAGTCCTACGCTCTCACCTATAGTTGATCGTAACTCCGGGGAGCTGTTTTTT; CDR3 protein: CASSPTLSPIVDRNSGELFF
V gene: TRBV6-5; clone size: NA; J gene: TRBJ2-7; D gene: NA; CDR3 DNA: TGTGCCAGCAACAGGGCGTCCTCCTACGAGCAGTACTTC; CDR3 protein: CASNRASSYEQYF
V gene: TRBV2; clone size: NA; J gene: TRBJ2-2; D gene: TRBD2; CDR3 DNA: TGTGCCAGCAGGAAACTAGCGGGAGGGGGCACCGGGGAGCTGTTTTTT; CDR3 protein: CASRKLAGGGTGELFF
V gene: TRBV30; clone size: NA; J gene: TRBJ1-1; D gene: TRBD1; CDR3 DNA: TGTGCCTGGAGTGCACAGGGGTTGGGGGCTTTCTTT; CDR3 protein: CAWSAQGLGAFF
V gene: TRBV18; clone size: NA; J gene: TRBJ2-5; D gene: NA; CDR3 DNA: TGTGCCAGCTCACCAGGGTCAGGGCTGGAGACCCAGTACTTC; CDR3 protein: CASSPGSGLETQYF
V gene: TRBV7-3; clone size: few; J gene: TRBJ2-2; D gene: NA; CDR3 DNA: TGTGCCAGCAGCTTAACGAACCCCCAGGGTACGGTTACCGGGGAGCTGTTTTTT; CDR3 protein: CASSLTNPQGTVTGELFF
V gene: TRBV10-1; clone size: NA; J gene: TRBJ1-1; D gene: NA; CDR3 DNA: TGCGCCAGTACCGGGAACACTGAAGCTTTCTTT; CDR3 protein: CASTGNTEAFF
V gene: TRBV4-3; clone size: NA; J gene: TRBJ1-1; D gene: NA; CDR3 DNA: TGCGCCAGCAGCCTCAGGTTTAGTGGTTCCATGAACACTGAAGCTTTCTTT; CDR3 protein: CASSLRFSGSMNTEAFF
V gene: TRBV5-6; clone size: NA; J gene: TRBJ2-3; D gene: TRBD1; CDR3 DNA: TGTGCCAGCAGCTCAGGACAGGGGGCAGGAGATACGCAGTATTTT; CDR3 protein: CASSSGQGAGDTQYF
V gene: TRBV27; clone size: NA; J gene: TRBJ2-7; D gene: TRBD1; CDR3 DNA: TGTGCCAGCAGTTTACCGGGACAGGGATTCTACGAGCAGTACTTC; CDR3 protein: CASSLPGQGFYEQYF
V gene: TRBV15; clone size: NA; J gene: TRBJ2-7; D gene: TRBD2; CDR3 DNA: TGTGCCACCAGCAGGGGACTAGCCTACGAGCAGTACTTC; CDR3 protein: CATSRGLAYEQYF